These 4 T cell receptor beta chains originate from one sample sequenced in a study of T cells in Graves' hyperthyroidism and ophthalmopathy. There were TCR beta CDR3 regions amplified from RNA transcripts. An initial round of RT-PCR targeting the TCR CDR3 relied on the HTBI primer set. Each CDR3 protein is one row after TCRdb ran MiXCR on the multiplex PCR reads. The data hold about 400,000 distinct CDR3 sequences, with 15% to 18% observed a single time. Sample: blood. The receptors were sampled from a woman in her late teens or twenties with Graves' hyperthyroidism.

Ten or more counts support this clonotype. V gene TRBV12-3 or TRBV12-4 combines with J gene TRBJ1-2; 9 bases are a match to TRBD1. Trimming cost V 6 bases and J 7 bases; bases outside gene matches: 9. This CDR3 spans 14 amino acids. The chain's CDR3 is CASRPGQGRGGYTF. CDR3 sequence (DNA): TGTGCCAGCAGGCCAGGACAGGGGAGGGGTGGCTACACCTTC.

V and J are TRBV12-3 or TRBV12-4 and TRBJ1-5; 10 bases align to TRBD1. This CDR3 is 15 amino acids long. With V trimmed by 6 bases and J by 8 bases, 10 bases remained unmatched. The CDR3 reads CASSPGTGAQEPQHF. The CDR3 region has the DNA TGTGCCAGCAGCCCTGGGACAGGGGCCCAGGAGCCCCAGCATTTT.

V and J are TRBV27 and TRBJ2-7; 11 nucleotides align to TRBD2. V lost 3 bases and J lost 2; bases outside the gene matches: 3. The V gene's germline CDR1 is MNHEY and CDR2 SMNVEV (reference sequence). This CDR3 is built from 15 residues. The CDR3 DNA follows: TGTGCCAGCAGTTTGGGACTAGCGGTACCCTACGAGCAGTACTTC. Its protein product is CASSLGLAVPYEQYF.

This clonotype has at least ten counts. The chain combines TRBV6-1 with TRBJ1-6; D not resolved. This CDR3 is 15 amino acids long. The germline V gene encodes CDR1 MNHNS and CDR2 SASEGT. Trimming stripped 8 bases from V and 5 bases from J, with 16 bases between. CDR3 nucleotide sequence: TGTGCCAGCGGCGCGGCGGGTACTGATAATTCACCCCTCCACTTT. It is translated as CASGAAGTDNSPLHF.